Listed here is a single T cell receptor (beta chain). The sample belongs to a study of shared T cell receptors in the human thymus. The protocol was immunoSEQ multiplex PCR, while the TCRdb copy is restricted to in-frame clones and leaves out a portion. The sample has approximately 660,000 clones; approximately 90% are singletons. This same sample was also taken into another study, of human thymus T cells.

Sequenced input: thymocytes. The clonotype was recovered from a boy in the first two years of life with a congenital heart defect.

DNA of the CDR3: TGTGCCAGCAGTGACTCAACAGCAACTAATGAAAAACTGTTTTTT. The encoded protein is CASSDSTATNEKLFF. The V call is TRBV6-1, the J call TRBJ1-4, with D unclear. Trimming pared 3 bases from V and 0 bases from J, leaving 8 bases between. Germline V gene sequence: CDR1 MNHNS, CDR2 SASEGT. This CDR3 contains 15 residues.